This passage covers 26 T cell receptor beta chains from one sample sequenced in a study of shared clonotypes between healthy human individuals. Method: immunoSEQ multiplex PCR; TCRdb's copy keeps in-frame clones and lacks some. The sample contains about 2.3 million clones, around 90% of which appear only once. Input material: naive CD4+ T cells from PBMCs. Subset specified: CD45RA+ positively selected. These receptors all stem from a man aged 18 to 35 in good health. Some clones in this sample may be carry-over from other donors' samples.

The V and J genes are TRBV6-5 and TRBJ2-5, with D unclear. Near its end, the DNA agrees better with TRBJ2-7, so the J call may be wrong. CDR1 and CDR2 (germline): MNHEY, SVGAGI. The CDR3 runs to 11 residues. Here the CDR3 reads CAAESSYEQYF. CDR3 coding DNA: TGTGCCGCGGAGTCCTCCTACGAGCAGTACTTC.

The rearrangement links TRBV18 to TRBJ1-1, with a weak D call TRBD1 (6 bases). Between the trimmed V and J ends, which lost 4 bases and 1 base, there was a span of 19 bases. The CDR3 length is 17 residues. The germline gives CDR1 KGHSH, CDR2 LQKENI. CDR3: CASSQNLNGGGNTEAFF. The CDR3 DNA reads as TGTGCCAGCTCACAAAACCTCAACGGAGGGGGGAACACTGAAGCTTTCTTT.

This clone was counted a single time. The V call is TRBV11-3, the J call TRBJ2-7, with 7 bases that match TRBD1. The CDR3 totals 15 residues. V dropped 4 bases and J dropped 2; count of bases not matched to a gene: 8. Germline V gene lookup returns CDR1 SGHNT and CDR2 YENEEA. In nucleotides, the CDR3 is TGTGCCAGCAGCTGCGACAGGGCAGGGGCCTACGAGCAGTACTTC. This gives the protein CASSCDRAGAYEQYF.

The rearrangement links TRBV28 to TRBJ2-1; TRBD1 agrees at 10 bases. The CDR3 consists of 16 residues. Germline lookup yields CDR1 MDHEN and CDR2 SYDVKM. V lost 7 bases, J lost 5 bases, and 11 bases stayed unmatched. The DNA for the CDR3 is TGTGCCAGCACCCGAGGGGGACAGGGGCCCGACAATGAGCAGTTCTTC. Amino acid sequence: CASTRGGQGPDNEQFF.

The V gene is TRBV25-1, the J gene TRBJ2-1; 10 bases are a match to TRBD2. There are 16 residues in the CDR3. The germline V gene has CDR1 MGHDK and CDR2 SYGVNS. The ends lost 1 base at V and 5 bases at J; junction bases unmatched: 5. CDR3 sequence: CASSESSGRDHNEQFF. CDR3 coding DNA: TGTGCCAGCAGTGAATCCAGCGGGAGGGACCACAATGAGCAGTTCTTC.

This chain joins TRBV18 and TRBJ2-7; TRBD2 is a possible D gene (6 bases). Germline CDR1 and CDR2: KGHSH and LQKENI. The CDR3 is 15 residues long. V dropped 3 bases and J dropped 1 base, with 13 bases sitting between them. CDR3 coding DNA: TGTGCCAGCTCACCCTTTAGCGCGGGGTCCTACGAGCAGTACTTC. As protein: CASSPFSAGSYEQYF.

The chain links TRBV28 to TRBJ1-4; weak D call: TRBD1 (6 bases). V gave up 6 bases and J gave up 4 bases, with 15 bases separating them. The CDR3 covers 15 residues. Per germline, CDR1 MDHEN and CDR2 SYDVKM. CDR3 amino acids: CASSRTGAGNEKLFF. CDR3 in DNA: TGTGCCAGCAGCCGCACGGGGGCAGGTAATGAAAAACTGTTTTTT.

The chain joins TRBV2 to TRBJ1-5; TRBD1 matches 7 bases. CDR3 length equals 14 residues. CDR1 and CDR2 (germline): SNHLY, FYNNEI. V lost 4 bases to trimming and J lost 6 bases; unmatched junction nucleotides: 6. CDR3 bases: TGTGCCAGCAGTGGACAGGGTGAAGGTCAGCCCCAGCATTTT. Translated, it gives CASSGQGEGQPQHF.

The chain is built from TRBV29-1 and TRBJ1-3; D is undetermined. The CDR3 has 15 amino acids. V lost 6 bases to trimming and J lost 1 base, with 16 bases between them. Germline V gene lookup returns CDR1 SQVTM and CDR2 ANQGSEA. CDR3 sequence: CSVAALTLSGNTIYF. For the CDR3, the DNA is TGCAGCGTCGCCGCCCTTACTTTATCTGGAAACACCATATATTTT.

The V gene is TRBV2, the J gene TRBJ2-3; 9 bases map to TRBD2. V shed 5 bases and J 2 bases; nucleotides not matched to a gene: 14. Germline V lookup: CDR1 SNHLY, CDR2 FYNNEI. CDR3 length: 18 residues. The CDR3 sequence: CASSIGREGRKVTDTQYF. CDR3 nucleotides: TGTGCCAGCAGTATCGGGCGGGAGGGCCGAAAGGTCACAGATACGCAGTATTTT.

J is TRBJ2-7 and V is TRBV5-4; D is perhaps TRBD1 (5 bases). Germline V gene data show CDR1 as SGHNT and CDR2 as YYREEE (reference sequence). Between the trimmed V and J ends, which lost 0 bases and 6 bases, there was a span of 16 bases. The CDR3 is 15 amino acids. The CDR3, as DNA: TGTGCCAGCAGCTTGGGCGTCGGCAGGGCCAGCGAGCAGTACTTC. Encoded protein: CASSLGVGRASEQYF.

V gene TRBV27 combines with J gene TRBJ1-2; D is perhaps TRBD1 (5 bases). The CDR3 is made up of 13 amino acids. Trimming took 5 bases from V and 7 from J, leaving 14 bases between them. Germline assignment: CDR1 MNHEY and CDR2 SMNVEV (reference sequence). CDR3 residues: CASSGGWGSGYTF. The CDR3 coding sequence is TGTGCCAGCAGTGGGGGGTGGGGATCTGGCTACACCTTC.

The chain couples TRBV7-2 to TRBJ1-3; 8 positions agree with TRBD1. The V gene end was trimmed by 5 bases and the J gene end by 0 bases; junction bases not matched to a gene: 3. Germline values: CDR1 SGHTA, CDR2 FQGNSA. There are 15 residues in the CDR3. DNA for the CDR3: TGTGCCAGCAGCCGGACAGGGTTCTCTGGAAACACCATATATTTT. Its translation is CASSRTGFSGNTIYF.

The chain is built from TRBV11-1 and TRBJ2-3; the D call may be TRBD1 or TRBD2 (6 bases each). The CDR3 is 15 amino acids. Looked up from germline, CDR1 is SGHAT and CDR2 is FQDESV (reference sequence). The V end lost 2 bases, the J end lost 4 bases, and 13 bases lay between the germline ends. CDR3 bases: TGTGCCAGCAGCTTACGACGGGGGCGCGCAGATACGCAGTATTTT. Translation: CASSLRRGRADTQYF.

With respect to this clone: The identical CDR3 is also encoded by other nucleotide sequences in the sample. The chain is built from TRBV18 and TRBJ1-4; D remains ambiguous. CDR3 length: 14 residues. V was pared by 3 bases and J by 7 bases, with 12 bases between. CDR1 is KGHSH and CDR2 is LQKENI in the germline V gene. The CDR3 reads CASSPGQLGEKLFF. CDR3 coding DNA: TGTGCCAGCTCACCTGGGCAGCTTGGTGAAAAACTGTTTTTT. The whole variable domain, filled in from reference TRBV18 and TRBJ1-4, reads NAGVMQNPRHLVRRRGQEARLRCSPMKGHSHVYWYRQLPEEGLKFMVYLQKENIIDESGMPKERFSAEFPKEGPSILRIQQVVRGDSAAYFCASSPGQLGEKLFFGSGTQLSVL.

The V gene is TRBV15, the J gene TRBJ1-1, with D tentatively TRBD1 (6 bases). Trimming took off 0 bases at V and 7 bases at J, with 15 bases between the two ends. CDR1 and CDR2 from the germline V gene are LNHNV and YYDKDF (reference sequence). The CDR3 is 15 residues long. The CDR3 loop reads CATSRDLTGKNEAFF. CDR3 nucleotides: TGTGCCACCAGCAGAGATCTCACAGGGAAGAATGAAGCTTTCTTT.

The chain is built from TRBV18 and TRBJ1-1; D is uncertain. There are 13 residues in the CDR3. From germline, CDR1 is KGHSH and CDR2 LQKENI. The V end was cut by 5 bases, the J end by 5 bases, with 12 bases between. CDR3 DNA: TGTGCCAGCTCAAGTGGGGAGGGAACTGAAGCTTTCTTT. This codes for CASSSGEGTEAFF.

The genes are TRBV5-1 and TRBJ2-3; 12 bases line up with TRBD2. The junction had 4 bases not matched to a gene; V was cut back by 3 bases and J by 2 bases. The CDR3 runs to 16 residues. Germline V gene data show CDR1 as SGHRS and CDR2 as YFSETQ. The DNA for the CDR3 is TGCGCCAGCAGCTGGGGACTAGCGGGTCTCACAGATACGCAGTATTTT. This translates into CASSWGLAGLTDTQYF.

The chain combines TRBV5-1 with TRBJ2-2; TRBD2 matches 9 bases. The germline V gene encodes CDR1 SGHRS and CDR2 YFSETQ. J gave up 3 bases and V 0 bases, and 3 bases lay outside the gene matches. This CDR3 is 16 amino acids long. CDR3 protein: CASSLVSGSHTGELFF. For the CDR3, the DNA is TGCGCCAGCAGCTTGGTTAGCGGGAGTCACACCGGGGAGCTGTTTTTT.

The V call is TRBV30, the J call TRBJ1-3; TRBD1 agrees at 7 bases. In germline, CDR1 is GTSNPN, CDR2 SVGIG (reference sequence). The CDR3 totals 14 residues. Losses at the gene ends were 7 bases for V and 1 base for J; bases not matched to a gene: 7. The CDR3 DNA is TGTGCCTCCCTACCGACAGGGTCTGGAAACACCATATATTTT. Residues: CASLPTGSGNTIYF.

The rearrangement links TRBV7-2 to TRBJ1-5; weak D call: TRBD1 (6 bases). The CDR3 totals 15 residues. CDR1 and CDR2 (germline): SGHTA, FQGNSA. Deletions cut 4 bases from V and 2 bases from J, with 12 bases between. CDR3 amino acids: CASSSTGGGNQPQHF. The CDR3 coding sequence is TGTGCCAGCAGCTCCACTGGGGGCGGCAATCAGCCCCAGCATTTT.

The V call is TRBV6-6, the J call TRBJ1-1; no clear D gene. The V end lost 6 bases, the J end lost 1 base, and 15 bases lay between the germline ends. The CDR3 totals 15 residues. The germline CDR1 and CDR2 sequences are MNHNY and SVGAGI (reference sequence). This chain's CDR3 is CASRPYTAGNTEAFF. CDR3 sequence (DNA): TGTGCCAGCAGGCCCTACACGGCGGGGAACACTGAAGCTTTCTTT.

The V and J genes are TRBV7-2 and TRBJ1-2; the D is unclear. The CDR3 is made up of 16 amino acids. Germline CDR1 SGHTA, CDR2 FQGNSA. Trimming stripped 3 bases from V and 0 bases from J, with 14 bases between. The CDR3 here is CASSFLITRANYGYTF. CDR3 DNA sequence: TGTGCCAGCAGCTTCCTGATAACACGCGCTAACTATGGCTACACCTTC.

A remark on this clone: Other DNA sequences in the sample encode the same CDR3. The J gene is TRBJ1-5, the V gene TRBV28; D is unclear. Per the germline V gene, CDR1 is MDHEN and CDR2 is SYDVKM. V was pared by 2 bases and J by 6 bases, with 8 bases between. The CDR3 loop spans 13 amino acids. The CDR3 nucleotides read TGTGCCAGCAGTTTAATATCCGGTCAGCCCCAGCATTTT. As protein: CASSLISGQPQHF.

The rearrangement links TRBV10-2 to TRBJ2-1; D unresolved. CDR3 size: 14 residues. Trimming pared 8 bases from V and 1 base from J, leaving 12 bases between. The germline V gene encodes CDR1 WSHSY and CDR2 SAAADI. This CDR3 is CASAMGGSYNEQFF. CDR3 sequence (DNA): TGCGCCAGCGCTATGGGTGGGTCCTACAATGAGCAGTTCTTC.

Comments on this clone: Other DNA sequences in this sample translate to the same CDR3. The chain recombines TRBV7-8 with TRBJ2-5, with D uncertain. Trimming cost V 1 base and J 5 bases, with 5 bases left between them. Germline CDR1 reads SGHVS; CDR2 reads FQNEAQ. The CDR3 runs to 12 residues. The DNA for the CDR3 is TGTGCCAGCAGCTTAGTCAGGGAGACCCAGTACTTC. Amino acid sequence: CASSLVRETQYF.